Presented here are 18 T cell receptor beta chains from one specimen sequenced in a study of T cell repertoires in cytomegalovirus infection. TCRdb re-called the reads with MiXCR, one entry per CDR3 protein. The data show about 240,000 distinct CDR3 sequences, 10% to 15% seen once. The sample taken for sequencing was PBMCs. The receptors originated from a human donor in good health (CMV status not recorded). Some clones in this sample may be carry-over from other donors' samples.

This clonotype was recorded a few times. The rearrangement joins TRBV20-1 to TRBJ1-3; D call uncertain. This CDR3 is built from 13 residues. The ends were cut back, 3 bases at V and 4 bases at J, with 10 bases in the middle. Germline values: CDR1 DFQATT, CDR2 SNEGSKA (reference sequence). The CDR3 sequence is CSARQSSGNTIYF. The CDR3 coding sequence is TGCAGTGCTAGGCAAAGTTCAGGAAACACCATATATTTT.

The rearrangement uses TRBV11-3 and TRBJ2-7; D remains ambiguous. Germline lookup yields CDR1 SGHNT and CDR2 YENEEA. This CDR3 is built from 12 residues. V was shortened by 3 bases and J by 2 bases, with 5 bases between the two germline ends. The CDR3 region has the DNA TGTGCCAGCAGCTTTCAGACCTACGAGCAGTACTTC. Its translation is CASSFQTYEQYF.

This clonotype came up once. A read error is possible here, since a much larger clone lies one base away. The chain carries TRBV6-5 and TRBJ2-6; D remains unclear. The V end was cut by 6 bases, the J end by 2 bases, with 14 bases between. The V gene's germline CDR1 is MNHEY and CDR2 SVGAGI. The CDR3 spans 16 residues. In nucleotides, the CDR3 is TGTGCCAGCAGCCTGGACGAGAGCCCTGGGGCCAACGTCCTGACTTTC. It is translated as CASSLDESPGANVLTF.

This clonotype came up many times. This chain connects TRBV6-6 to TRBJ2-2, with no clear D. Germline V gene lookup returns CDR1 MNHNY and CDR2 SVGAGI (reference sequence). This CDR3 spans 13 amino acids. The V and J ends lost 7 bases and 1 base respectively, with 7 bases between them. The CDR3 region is CASIEQNTGELFF. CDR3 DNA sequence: TGTGCCAGCATAGAACAGAACACCGGGGAGCTGTTTTTT.

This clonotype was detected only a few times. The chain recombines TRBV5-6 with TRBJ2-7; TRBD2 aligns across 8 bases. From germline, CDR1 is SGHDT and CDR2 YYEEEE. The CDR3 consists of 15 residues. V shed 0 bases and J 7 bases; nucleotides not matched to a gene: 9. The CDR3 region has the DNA TGTGCCAGCAGCTTGGGAAGGATAGCGGGAAATGAGCAGTACTTC. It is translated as CASSLGRIAGNEQYF.

CDR3 sequence: CASSLDPSGRGSSYNEQFF. Here the CDR3 DNA reads TGTGCCAGCAGCTTAGATCCGAGTGGGCGGGGGAGCTCCTACAATGAGCAGTTCTTC. The chain carries TRBV11-3 and TRBJ2-1; 7 nucleotides align to TRBD2. From germline, CDR1 is SGHNT and CDR2 YENEEA. With V trimmed by 0 bases and J by 0 bases, 11 bases remained unmatched. The CDR3 contains 19 residues.

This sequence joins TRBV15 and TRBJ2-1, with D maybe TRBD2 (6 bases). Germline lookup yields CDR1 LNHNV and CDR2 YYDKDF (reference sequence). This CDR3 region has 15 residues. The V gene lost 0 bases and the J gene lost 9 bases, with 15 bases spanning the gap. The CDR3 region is CATSRERHLGGEQFF. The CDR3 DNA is TGTGCCACCAGCAGAGAGAGACACTTGGGGGGTGAGCAGTTCTTC.

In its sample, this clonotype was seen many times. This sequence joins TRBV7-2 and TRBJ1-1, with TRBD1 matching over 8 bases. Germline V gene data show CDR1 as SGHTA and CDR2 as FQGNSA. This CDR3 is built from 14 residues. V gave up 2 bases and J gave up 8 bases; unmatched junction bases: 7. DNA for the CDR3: TGTGCCAGCAGCTTAAAGGACAGGGCAGGAGAAGCTTTCTTT. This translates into CASSLKDRAGEAFF.

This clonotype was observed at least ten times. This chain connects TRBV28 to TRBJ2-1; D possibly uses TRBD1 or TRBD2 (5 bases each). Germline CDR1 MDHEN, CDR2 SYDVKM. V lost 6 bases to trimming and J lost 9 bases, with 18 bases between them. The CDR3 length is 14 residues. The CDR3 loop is CASSPSRDASEQFF. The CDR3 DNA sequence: TGTGCCAGCAGCCCGTCCAGGGACGCAAGTGAGCAGTTCTTC.

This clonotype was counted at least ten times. CDR3: CASSRLVGGGYTF. In nucleotides, the CDR3 is TGTGCCAGCAGCCGCTTGGTGGGGGGGGGCTACACCTTC. The V gene is TRBV25-1, the J gene TRBJ1-2; TRBD1 is a possible D gene (5 bases). The CDR3 length is 13 residues. The germline CDR1 and CDR2 sequences are MGHDK and SYGVNS. V lost 6 bases and J 8 bases, leaving 16 bases between the germline ends.

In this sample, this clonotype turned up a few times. CDR3: CSALGRDLAQPQHF. CDR3 coding DNA: TGCAGTGCTTTGGGGAGGGACTTGGCCCAGCCCCAGCATTTT. V and J are TRBV20-1 and TRBJ1-5, with D possibly TRBD1 on 5 matching bases. V gave up 5 bases and J gave up 7 bases, with 18 bases separating them. Germline V gives CDR1 DFQATT, CDR2 SNEGSKA (reference sequence). The length of the CDR3 is 14 residues.

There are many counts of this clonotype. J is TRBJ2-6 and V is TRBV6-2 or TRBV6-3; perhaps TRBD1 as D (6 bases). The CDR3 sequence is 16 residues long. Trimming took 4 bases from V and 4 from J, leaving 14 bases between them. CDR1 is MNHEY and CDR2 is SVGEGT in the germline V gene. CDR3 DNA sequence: TGTGCCAGCAGTTCCCCCGGGACACAAGGGGCCAACGTCCTGACTTTC. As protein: CASSSPGTQGANVLTF.

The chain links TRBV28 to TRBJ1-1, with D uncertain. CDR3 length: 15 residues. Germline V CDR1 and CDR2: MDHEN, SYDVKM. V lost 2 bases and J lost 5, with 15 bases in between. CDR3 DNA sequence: TGTGCCAGCAGTTTAGATGGGAGGGTAGGAACTGAAGCTTTCTTT. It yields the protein CASSLDGRVGTEAFF.

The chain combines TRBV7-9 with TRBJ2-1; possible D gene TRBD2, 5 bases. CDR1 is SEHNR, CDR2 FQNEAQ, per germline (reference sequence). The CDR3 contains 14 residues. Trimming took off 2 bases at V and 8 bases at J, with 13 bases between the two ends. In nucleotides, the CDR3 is TGTGCCAGCAGCTTATCGACGGGGAAAGATGAGCAGTTCTTC. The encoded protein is CASSLSTGKDEQFF.

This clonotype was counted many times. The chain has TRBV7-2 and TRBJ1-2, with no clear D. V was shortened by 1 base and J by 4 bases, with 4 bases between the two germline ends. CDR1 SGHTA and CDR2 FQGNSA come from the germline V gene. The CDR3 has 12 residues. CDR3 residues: CASSLEGYGYTF. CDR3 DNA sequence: TGTGCCAGCAGCTTAGAAGGCTATGGCTACACCTTC.

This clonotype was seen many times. CDR3 sequence (DNA): TGTGCCAGCAGCTTAGGGGCTAGCGGGGGGGCTCAAACCTACGAGCAGTACTTC. It encodes CASSLGASGGAQTYEQYF. The J gene is TRBJ2-7, the V gene TRBV7-6, with 12 bases aligning to TRBD2. CDR1 and CDR2 from the germline V gene are SGHVS and FNYEAQ. The CDR3 consists of 18 residues. J was trimmed by 2 bases and V by 1 base; bases with no gene match: 9.

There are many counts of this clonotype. CDR3 DNA sequence: TGTGCCAGCAGCTTTGAGGGGGCGCGTGAGCAGTTCTTC. Translated: CASSFEGAREQFF. The chain combines TRBV7-2 with TRBJ2-1; 7 nucleotides line up with TRBD1. The CDR3 contains 13 residues. V gave up 3 bases and J gave up 9 bases; unmatched junction bases: 5. CDR1 and CDR2 from the germline V gene are SGHTA and FQGNSA.

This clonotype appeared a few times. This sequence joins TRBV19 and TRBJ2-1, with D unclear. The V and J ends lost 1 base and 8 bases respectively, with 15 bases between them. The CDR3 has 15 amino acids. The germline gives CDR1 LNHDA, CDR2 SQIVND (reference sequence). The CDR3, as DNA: TGTGCCAGTAGTATAGGGGCTGGCGCCGGCGATGAGCAGTTCTTC. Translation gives CASSIGAGAGDEQFF.